This T cell receptor beta chain was obtained from a study of cytomegalovirus exposure and HLA in healthy donors. Overall study findings and caveats: A link between a missense DCLRE1C variant and TCR beta V- and J-gene trimming emerged from a later analysis.

Per germline, CDR1 MNHEY and CDR2 SMNVEV (reference sequence). There are 13 residues in the CDR3. V gave up 3 bases and J gave up 9 bases, with 13 bases separating them. This clone was seen only a few times. No antigen is known for it. The PCR had 60 Vbeta and 13 Jbeta primers. Method: immunoSEQ multiplex PCR; TCRdb's copy keeps in-frame clones and lacks some. This table has some 130,000 clones, around three quarters appearing once. The sequencing sample was made of PBMCs. V and J are TRBV27 and TRBJ2-3; D remains ambiguous. The TCR was taken from a man in his thirties or forties in good health. The CDR3 sequence: CASSLTRLRTQYF. The CDR3 DNA reads as TGTGCCAGCAGTTTGACCCGACTGCGGACGCAGTATTTT.